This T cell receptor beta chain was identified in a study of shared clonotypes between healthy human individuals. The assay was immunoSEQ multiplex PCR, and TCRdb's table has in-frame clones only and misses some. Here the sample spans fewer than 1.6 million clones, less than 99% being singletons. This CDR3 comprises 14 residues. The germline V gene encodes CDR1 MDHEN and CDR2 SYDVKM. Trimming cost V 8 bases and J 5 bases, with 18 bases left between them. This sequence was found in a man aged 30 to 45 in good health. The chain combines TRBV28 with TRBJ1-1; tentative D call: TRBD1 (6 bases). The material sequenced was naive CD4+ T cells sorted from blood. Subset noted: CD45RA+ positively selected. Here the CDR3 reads CASAPGGPGTEAFF. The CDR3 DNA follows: TGTGCCAGCGCTCCGGGGGGCCCGGGGACTGAAGCTTTCTTT.